This T cell receptor beta chain was documented in a study of control samples from healthy donors and cancer patients. TCRdb keeps only in-frame clones here, not all; method: immunoSEQ multiplex PCR. The table records thousands of clones, roughly nine tenths of them present only once. This CDR3 contains 16 residues. Germline V gives CDR1 SGHTA, CDR2 FQGNSA. V dropped 3 bases and J dropped 3; count of bases not matched to a gene: 7. The count of this clone is one. The V call is TRBV7-2, the J call TRBJ1-3; 8 bases line up with TRBD1. The sequencing sample was made of PBMCs. The receptor was isolated from a man aged 55 to 70 with colorectal cancer. The CDR3: CASSFQAGGVGNTIYF. Written as DNA, the CDR3 is TGTGCCAGCAGCTTTCAGGCAGGGGGCGTTGGAAACACCATATATTTT. The entire variable domain, with the rest obtained from reference TRBV7-2 and TRBJ1-3, is as follows: GAGVSQSPSNKVTEKGKDVELRCDPISGHTALYWYRQSLGQGLEFLIYFQGNSAPDKSGLPSDRFSAERTGGSVSTLTIQRTQQEDSAVYLCASSFQAGGVGNTIYFGEGSWLTVV.